The 3 T cell receptor beta chains below all came from one sample that was sequenced in a study of CXCR3-negative and CXCR3-positive naive CD8 T cells. All TRB cDNA libraries came from 5' RACE performed with UMI labels. TCRdb reprocessed the 5' RACE reads, keeping one entry per CDR3 protein, no DNA. In total, the table holds thousands of distinct CDR3 sequences. The sequenced sample was naive CXCR3- CD8+ T cells from blood. The sample's subset: CD45RO-CCR7+CD27+CD95- naive CD8+ T cells lacking CXCR3 (TNR3-). These receptor sequences come from a human donor in good health. Some clones in this sample may be carry-over from other donors' samples.

The genes are TRBV11-2 and TRBJ2-7. This CDR3 is 14 amino acids long. CDR1 is SGHAT and CDR2 is FQNNGV in the germline V gene. CDR3 region: CASSLALAAYEQYF.

The chain is built from TRBV9 and TRBJ2-1; TCRdb picks TRBD2, but there is no DNA to check that call. CDR1 is SGDLS, CDR2 YYNGEE, per germline. The CDR3 is 16 amino acids. The CDR3 sequence: CASSVQTSGNYNEQFF.

V usage is TRBV6-6 and J usage is TRBJ1-1; with no DNA, the TCRdb D assignment of TRBD1 cannot be verified. Germline V gene lookup returns CDR1 MNHNY and CDR2 SVGAGI (reference sequence). The CDR3 loop spans 14 amino acids. The CDR3 spells CASSHPGGGTEAFF.